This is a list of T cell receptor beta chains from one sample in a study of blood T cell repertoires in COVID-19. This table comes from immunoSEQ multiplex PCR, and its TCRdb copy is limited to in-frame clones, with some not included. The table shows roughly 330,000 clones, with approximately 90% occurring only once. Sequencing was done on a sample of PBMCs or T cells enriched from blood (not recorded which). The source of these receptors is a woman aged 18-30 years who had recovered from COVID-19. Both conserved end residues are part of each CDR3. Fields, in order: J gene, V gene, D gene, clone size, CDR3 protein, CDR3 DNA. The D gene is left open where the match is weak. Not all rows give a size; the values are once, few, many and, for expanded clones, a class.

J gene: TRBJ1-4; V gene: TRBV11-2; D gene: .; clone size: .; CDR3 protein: CASSQARGGVQKLFF; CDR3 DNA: TGTGCCAGCAGCCAGGCGCGCGGGGGAGTCCAAAAACTGTTTTTT
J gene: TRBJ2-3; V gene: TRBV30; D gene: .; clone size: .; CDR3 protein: CAWSLGADTQYF; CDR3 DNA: TGTGCCTGGAGTTTGGGGGCGGATACGCAGTATTTT
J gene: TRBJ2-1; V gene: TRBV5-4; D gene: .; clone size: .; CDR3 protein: CASSLAGGPSYNEQFF; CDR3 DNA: TGTGCCAGCAGCTTGGCCGGGGGGCCCTCCTACAATGAGCAGTTCTTC
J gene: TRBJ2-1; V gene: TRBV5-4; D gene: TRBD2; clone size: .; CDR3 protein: CASSSIAGPYNEQFF; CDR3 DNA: TGTGCCAGCAGCTCTATAGCGGGTCCCTACAATGAGCAGTTCTTC
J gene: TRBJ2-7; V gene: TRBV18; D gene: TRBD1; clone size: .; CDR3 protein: CASSLQGAAYEQYF; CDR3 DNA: TGTGCCAGCTCCCTACAGGGGGCGGCCTACGAGCAGTACTTC
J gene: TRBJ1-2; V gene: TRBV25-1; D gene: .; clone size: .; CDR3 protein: CASSGSHYGYTF; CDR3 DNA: TGTGCCAGCAGTGGGAGTCACTATGGCTACACCTTC
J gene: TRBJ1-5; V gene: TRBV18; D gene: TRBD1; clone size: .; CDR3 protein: CASSPGQGNQPQHF; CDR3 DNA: TGTGCCAGCTCGCCCGGACAGGGAAATCAGCCCCAGCATTTT
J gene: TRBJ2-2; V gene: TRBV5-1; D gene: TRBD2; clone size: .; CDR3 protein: CASRGLAGTGELFF; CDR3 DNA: TGCGCCAGTCGGGGACTAGCGGGAACCGGGGAGCTGTTTTTT
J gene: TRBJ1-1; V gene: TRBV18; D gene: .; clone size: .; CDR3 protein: CASSPNSLNTEAFF; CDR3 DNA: TGTGCCAGCTCACCAAACAGCTTGAACACTGAAGCTTTCTTT
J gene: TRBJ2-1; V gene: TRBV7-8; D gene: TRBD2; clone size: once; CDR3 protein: CASSLRRPGLAGVSYNEQFF; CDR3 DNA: TGTGCCAGCAGCTTGCGTCGACCGGGACTAGCGGGAGTATCCTACAATGAGCAGTTCTTC
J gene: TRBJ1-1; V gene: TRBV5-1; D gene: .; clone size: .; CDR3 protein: CASSLQGDGSEAFF; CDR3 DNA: TGCGCCAGCAGCTTACAGGGTGATGGATCTGAAGCTTTCTTT
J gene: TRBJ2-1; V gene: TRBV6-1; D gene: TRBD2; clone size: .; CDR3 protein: CASSEREGGYNEQFF; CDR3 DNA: TGTGCCAGCAGTGAAAGGGAGGGAGGCTACAATGAGCAGTTCTTC
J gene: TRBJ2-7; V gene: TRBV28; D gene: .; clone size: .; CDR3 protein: CASSLNPSGQYF; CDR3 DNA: TGTGCCAGCAGTTTAAACCCGTCGGGGCAGTACTTC
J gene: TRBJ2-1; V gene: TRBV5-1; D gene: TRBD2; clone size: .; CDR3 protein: CASSLTSGPYNEQFF; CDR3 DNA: TGCGCCAGCAGCTTGACTAGCGGCCCTTACAATGAGCAGTTCTTC
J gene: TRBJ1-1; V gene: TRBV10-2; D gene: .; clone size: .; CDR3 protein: CASAGQSGTEAFF; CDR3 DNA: TGCGCCAGTGCGGGGCAGTCAGGCACTGAAGCTTTCTTT
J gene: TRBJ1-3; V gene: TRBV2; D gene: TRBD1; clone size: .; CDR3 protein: CASSTDRGGNTIYF; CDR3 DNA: TGTGCCAGCAGCACAGACAGGGGTGGAAACACCATATATTTT
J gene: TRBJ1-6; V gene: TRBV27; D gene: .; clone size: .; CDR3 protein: CASSLHRYNSPLHF; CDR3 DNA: TGTGCCAGCAGTTTACACAGGTATAATTCACCCCTCCACTTT
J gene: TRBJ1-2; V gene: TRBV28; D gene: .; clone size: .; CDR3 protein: CASSLVGTGNYGYTF; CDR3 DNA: TGTGCCAGCAGTTTAGTCGGTACAGGGAACTATGGCTACACCTTC
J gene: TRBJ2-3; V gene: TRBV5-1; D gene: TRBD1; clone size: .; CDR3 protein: CASSFTGGAGDTQYF; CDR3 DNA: TGCGCCAGCAGCTTTACAGGGGGCGCGGGAGATACGCAGTATTTT
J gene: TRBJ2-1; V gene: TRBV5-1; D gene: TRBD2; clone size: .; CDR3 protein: CASRRKPSGTSYEQFF; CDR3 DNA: TGCGCCAGCAGACGAAAACCTAGCGGGACCTCATATGAGCAGTTCTTC
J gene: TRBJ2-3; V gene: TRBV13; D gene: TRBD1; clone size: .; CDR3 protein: CASSSGQASTDTQYF; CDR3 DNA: TGTGCCAGCAGCTCGGGACAGGCTAGCACAGATACGCAGTATTTT
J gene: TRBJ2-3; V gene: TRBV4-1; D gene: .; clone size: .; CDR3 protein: CASSQELVGTQYF; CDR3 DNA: TGCGCCAGCAGCCAAGAACTAGTGGGAACGCAGTATTTT
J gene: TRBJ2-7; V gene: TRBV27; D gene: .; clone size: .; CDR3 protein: CASSPWTETYEQYF; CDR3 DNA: TGTGCCAGCAGTCCGTGGACTGAGACCTACGAGCAGTACTTC
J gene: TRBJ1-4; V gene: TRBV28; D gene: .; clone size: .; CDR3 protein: CASSLFGGGLTNEKLFF; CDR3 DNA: TGTGCCAGCAGTTTATTCGGGGGGGGCCTAACTAATGAAAAACTGTTTTTT
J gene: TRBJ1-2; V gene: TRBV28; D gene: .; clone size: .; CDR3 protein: CASTIHTQGAGYTF; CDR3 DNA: TGTGCCAGCACCATTCACACGCAGGGTGCTGGCTACACCTTC
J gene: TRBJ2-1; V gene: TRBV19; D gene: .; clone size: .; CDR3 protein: CASSMWHNEQFF; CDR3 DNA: TGTGCCAGTAGTATGTGGCACAATGAGCAGTTCTTC
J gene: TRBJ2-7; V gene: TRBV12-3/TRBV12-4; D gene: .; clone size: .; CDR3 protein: CASSFQGPYEQYF; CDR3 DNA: TGTGCCAGCAGTTTCCAGGGGCCCTACGAGCAGTACTTC
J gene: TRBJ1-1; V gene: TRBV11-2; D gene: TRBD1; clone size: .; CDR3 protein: CASLPSPDRGLNTEAFF; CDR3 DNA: TGTGCCAGCTTGCCCTCCCCGGACAGGGGGCTGAACACTGAAGCTTTCTTT
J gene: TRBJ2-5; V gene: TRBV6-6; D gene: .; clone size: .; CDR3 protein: CASSYSVPGEETQYF; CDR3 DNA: TGTGCCAGCAGTTACTCCGTCCCAGGGGAAGAGACCCAGTACTTC
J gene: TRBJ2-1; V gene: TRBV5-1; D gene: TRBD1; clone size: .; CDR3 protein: CASSSGQGEGEQFF; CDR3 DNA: TGCGCCAGCAGCTCGGGACAGGGGGAGGGTGAGCAGTTCTTC
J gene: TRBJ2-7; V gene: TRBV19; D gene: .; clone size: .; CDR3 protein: CASSISAGVSSYEQYF; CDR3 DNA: TGTGCCAGTAGTATATCGGCCGGGGTAAGCTCCTACGAGCAGTACTTC
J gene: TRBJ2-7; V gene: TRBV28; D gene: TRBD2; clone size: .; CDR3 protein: CATALAGGWTYEQYF; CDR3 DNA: TGTGCCACCGCCCTAGCGGGAGGGTGGACCTACGAGCAGTACTTC
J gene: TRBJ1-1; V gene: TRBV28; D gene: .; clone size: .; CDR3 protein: CASSLAGDTEAFF; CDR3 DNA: TGTGCCAGCAGTTTAGCCGGGGACACTGAAGCTTTCTTT
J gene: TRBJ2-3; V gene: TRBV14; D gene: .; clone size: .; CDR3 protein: CASSQRRGGTDTQYF; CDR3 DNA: TGTGCCAGCAGCCAGCGGCGGGGCGGCACAGATACGCAGTATTTT
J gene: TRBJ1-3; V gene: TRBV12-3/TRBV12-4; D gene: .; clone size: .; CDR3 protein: CASETGGTIYF; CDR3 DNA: TGTGCCAGCGAAACGGGGGGCACCATATATTTT
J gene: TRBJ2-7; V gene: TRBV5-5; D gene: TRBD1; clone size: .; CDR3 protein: CASSLTGTGGESYEQYF; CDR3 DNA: TGTGCCAGCAGTCTGACCGGGACAGGGGGCGAAAGCTACGAGCAGTACTTC
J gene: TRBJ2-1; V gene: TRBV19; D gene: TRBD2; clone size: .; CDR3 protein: CASSIGSGGNNEQFF; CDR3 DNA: TGTGCCAGTAGTATAGGAAGCGGGGGGAACAATGAGCAGTTCTTC
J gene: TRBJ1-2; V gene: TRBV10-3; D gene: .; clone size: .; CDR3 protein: CAISESRSNYGYTF; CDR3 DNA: TGTGCCATCAGTGAGTCTAGAAGTAACTATGGCTACACCTTC
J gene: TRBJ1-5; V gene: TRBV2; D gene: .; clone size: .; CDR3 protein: CASSEAKQAGNQPQHF; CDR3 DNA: TGTGCCAGCAGTGAAGCCAAACAGGCCGGCAATCAGCCCCAGCATTTT
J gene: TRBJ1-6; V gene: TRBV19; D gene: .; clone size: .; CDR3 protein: CASSSVTPDNSPLHF; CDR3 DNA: TGTGCCAGTAGTAGCGTGACTCCAGATAATTCACCCCTCCACTTT
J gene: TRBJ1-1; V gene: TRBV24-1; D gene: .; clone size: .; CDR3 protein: CATSKPGEGTEAFF; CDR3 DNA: TGTGCCACCAGTAAACCTGGGGAGGGCACTGAAGCTTTCTTT
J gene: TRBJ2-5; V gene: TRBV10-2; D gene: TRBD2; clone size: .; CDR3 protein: CASRPGTSDGTQYF; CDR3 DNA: TGCGCCAGCAGACCCGGGACTAGCGATGGGACCCAGTACTTC